This T cell receptor (beta chain) comes out of a study of regulatory T cells in long-lasting Graves disease. The time point denotes: newly diagnosed GD, antithyroid drugs for less than 3 months. The TCR library was prepared using RNA isolated from PBMCs. In its sample, this clonotype was seen a few times. Assembly of TCR beta libraries relied on iRepertoire HTBI primers together with Arm-PCR of CDR3 regions. TCRdb re-derived calls from the multiplex PCR reads in MiXCR, one entry per CDR3 protein. Of about 400,000 distinct CDR3 sequences in the sample, under 20% were seen once. Germline CDR1 reads MNHEY; CDR2 reads SMNVEV (reference sequence). The germline V and J ends were trimmed by 5 bases and 10 bases, with 14 bases remaining between them. This CDR3 is 12 amino acids long. Separately, the same data were catalogued under a study of T cells in Graves' hyperthyroidism and ophthalmopathy. That source adds: Blood samples included most of the expanded thyroid clonotypes exceeding 0.001.

The specimen comprised peripheral blood mononuclear cells (PBMCs), sampled at new diagnosis, from a patient treated with antithyroid drugs. The TCR sequence derives from a woman aged 18-29 years with Graves disease. J is TRBJ1-2 and V is TRBV27, with D perhaps matching TRBD1 (6 bases). In DNA form, the CDR3 reads TGTGCCAGCAGTCCCGGGACACTTGCCTACACCTTC. It is translated as CASSPGTLAYTF.